The entry that follows covers one T cell receptor beta chain sequence. The data belong to a study of cytomegalovirus exposure and HLA in healthy donors. PCR was performed using 60 Vbeta and 13 Jbeta primers. Produced via immunoSEQ multiplex PCR; TCRdb's table is partial and in-frame only. The table has 60,000 to 70,000 clones, over 60% seen once. This CDR3 comprises 16 residues. V shed 5 bases, J shed 4 bases, and the junction held 8 bases outside the gene matches. Germline V gene lookup returns CDR1 MNHNY and CDR2 SVGAGI (reference sequence). This chain links TRBV6-6 with TRBJ2-1; 10 nucleotides agree with TRBD1. This clonotype was sampled from a woman aged 50 to 60 in good health and CMV-seronegative. Sequencing input: PBMCs. For the CDR3, the DNA is TGTGCCAGCAGTACCCGCGGGGGACAGGGGTACAATGAGCAGTTCTTC. This encodes CASSTRGGQGYNEQFF.